The clone carrying this T cell receptor (beta chain) was seen a handful of times. Its matching antigen is unknown. This CDR3 region has 12 residues. Germline V gene sequence: CDR1 SGHTA, CDR2 FQGTGA. V shed 5 bases and J shed 11 bases, with 13 bases lying between them. These data belong to a study of blood T cells in healthy people across ages. The study's findings and limits: The unsorted PBMCs prevented any conclusive comparison of naive versus antigen-experienced cells.

Combining a sample-barcoded 5' primer with a J-beta primer mix, a second PCR ran for roughly 7 to 12 cycles. TCRdb used MiXCR to reprocess the 5' RACE reads, holding one entry per CDR3 protein. The sample yields roughly 830,000 distinct CDR3 sequences, roughly 60% seen once. V usage is TRBV7-3 and J usage is TRBJ2-1, with D possibly being TRBD1 (5 bases). This receptor was obtained from a man aged 30 to 39 in good health. The sample comprised blood. This CDR3 is CASSPQLGQQFF. Written as DNA, the CDR3 is TGTGCCAGCAGCCCTCAACTGGGGCAGCAGTTCTTC.